The rows below give T cell receptor beta chains drawn from one sample of a study of control samples from healthy donors and cancer patients. Libraries were prepared by immunoSEQ multiplex PCR; TCRdb keeps only in-frame clonotypes and omits some of them. The sample contains some 130,000 clones, 80% to 90% of which appear only once. Sequences were obtained from blood. These receptors all come from a young woman in good health. The CDR3 runs from the conserved cysteine through the conserved F or W. A D gene is named only where the DNA matches it firmly. The size field is filled for only some rows; it gives once, few, many or a size class.

TRBJ1-1,.,TRBV5-4,.,CASSFRGVDTEAFF,TGTGCCAGCAGCTTCAGGGGAGTAGACACTGAAGCTTTCTTT
TRBJ2-3,.,TRBV7-9,.,CASSSGVEPDTQYF,TGTGCCAGCAGCTCGGGGGTCGAGCCAGATACGCAGTATTTT
TRBJ2-2,.,TRBV24-1,TRBD1,CATSARPGQGVAGELFF,TGTGCCACCAGTGCCAGACCGGGACAGGGGGTGGCCGGGGAGCTGTTTTTT
TRBJ1-1,.,TRBV11-2,.,CASSLGGQLNTEAFF,TGTGCCAGCAGCTTAGGGGGGCAGCTGAACACTGAAGCTTTCTTT
TRBJ1-5,.,TRBV6-1,.,CASSEGAKQPQHF,TGTGCCAGCAGTGAAGGGGCCAAACAGCCCCAGCATTTT
TRBJ2-3,.,TRBV24-1,TRBD2,CATSDPAQDGGTDTQYF,TGTGCCACCAGTGACCCCGCCCAAGACGGGGGGACAGATACGCAGTATTTT
TRBJ2-3,.,TRBV10-1,.,CAFIGGGNCTDTQYF,TGCGCCTTTATAGGGGGAGGAAATTGTACAGATACGCAGTATTTT
TRBJ1-2,once,TRBV15,TRBD1,CATSFPGTGGYYGYTF,TGTGCCACCAGCTTTCCCGGGACAGGGGGTTATTATGGCTACACCTTC
TRBJ1-6,.,TRBV3-1/TRBV3-2,TRBD1,CASSQGGDRRHNSPLHF,TGTGCCAGCAGCCAAGGGGGGGACAGGAGACATAATTCACCCCTCCACTTT
TRBJ1-6,once,TRBV6-5,.,CASTQTGSYNSPLHF,TGTGCCAGCACCCAGACAGGCTCCTATAATTCACCCCTCCACTTT
TRBJ2-3,.,TRBV6-5,TRBD2,CASSGLAGGGDTQYF,TGTGCCAGCAGCGGACTAGCGGGAGGGGGAGATACGCAGTATTTT
TRBJ2-2,.,TRBV3-1/TRBV3-2,.,CASSQDGARAGELFF,TGTGCCAGCAGCCAAGACGGCGCGAGGGCCGGGGAGCTGTTTTTT
TRBJ1-1,few,TRBV7-9,.,CASTLGGNTEAFF,TGTGCCAGCACCCTAGGTGGCAACACTGAAGCTTTCTTT
TRBJ1-2,.,TRBV5-4,.,CASSLGTSGYTF,TGTGCCAGCAGCTTGGGGACTTCTGGCTACACCTTC
TRBJ1-3,.,TRBV6-1,TRBD1,CASSETSGQGGNTIYF,TGTGCCAGCAGTGAAACGTCGGGACAGGGGGGAAACACCATATATTTT
TRBJ1-5,once,TRBV28,TRBD1,CASSLLGTGGTLGPQHF,TGTGCCAGCAGTTTACTGGGGACAGGGGGGACTCTAGGGCCCCAGCATTTT
TRBJ2-6,.,TRBV18,.,CASSPRQTASGANVLTF,TGTGCCAGCTCCCCGAGGCAGACCGCCTCTGGGGCCAACGTCCTGACTTTC
TRBJ1-4,.,TRBV30,TRBD1,CAGAGGGGEKLFF,TGTGCCGGAGCAGGGGGAGGGGGTGAAAAACTGTTTTTT
TRBJ2-6,.,TRBV23-1,.,CASSLLPSGANVLTF,TGCGCCAGCAGTCTACTTCCCTCTGGGGCCAACGTCCTGACTTTC
TRBJ1-4,.,TRBV29-1,TRBD1,CSHAGTDEKLFF,TGCAGCCATGCCGGGACAGATGAAAAACTGTTTTTT
TRBJ2-4,.,TRBV7-3,.,CASSTPEFSNIQYF,TGTGCCAGCAGCACCCCAGAATTTTCAAACATTCAGTACTTC
TRBJ1-3,.,TRBV9,TRBD1,CASSVGDRGVGGNTIYF,TGTGCCAGCAGCGTAGGGGACAGGGGGGTTGGAGGAAACACCATATATTTT
TRBJ2-7,.,TRBV6-5,.,CASILSGRLYEQYF,TGTGCCAGCATTCTAAGCGGGCGCCTCTACGAGCAGTACTTC
TRBJ2-3,.,TRBV19,TRBD2,CASSLGLAGGPDTQYF,TGTGCCAGTAGTTTAGGGCTAGCGGGAGGGCCAGATACGCAGTATTTT
TRBJ2-7,.,TRBV7-9,TRBD2,CASSVVAGSYYEQYF,TGTGCCAGCAGCGTAGTAGCGGGATCATACTACGAGCAGTACTTC
TRBJ1-2,.,TRBV30,.,CAWVLRGDGKGYGYTF,TGTGCCTGGGTTCTTAGGGGGGACGGCAAGGGGTATGGCTACACCTTC
TRBJ2-1,.,TRBV28,TRBD2,CASSSFSTTGRGTSGEYNEQFF,TGTGCCAGCAGTTCTTTTTCCACCACGGGTCGGGGGACTAGCGGGGAATACAATGAGCAGTTCTTC
TRBJ2-2,.,TRBV13,.,CASSLKTPTGTGELFF,TGTGCCAGCAGCTTAAAAACCCCGACGGGGACCGGGGAGCTGTTTTTT
TRBJ1-1,.,TRBV30,TRBD1,CAWSAQTGRTNTEAFF,TGTGCCTGGAGCGCCCAGACAGGGAGGACGAACACTGAAGCTTTCTTT
TRBJ1-5,.,TRBV10-3,.,CAISAGKDQPQHF,TGTGCCATCAGTGCTGGGAAGGATCAGCCCCAGCATTTT
TRBJ1-5,.,TRBV6-6,.,CASSYQGNQPQHF,TGTGCCAGCAGTTATCAAGGGAATCAGCCCCAGCATTTT
TRBJ2-7,.,TRBV3-1/TRBV3-2,TRBD1,CASSPNPGQGYEQYF,TGTGCCAGCAGCCCAAATCCGGGACAGGGGTACGAGCAGTACTTC
TRBJ2-7,.,TRBV21-1,.,CASSKTLEQYF,TGTGCCAGCAGCAAAACCCTTGAGCAGTACTTC
TRBJ2-1,.,TRBV27,.,CASSLTGYNEQFF,TGTGCCAGCAGTTTAACTGGCTACAATGAGCAGTTCTTC
TRBJ2-5,.,TRBV5-4,.,CASSLLEGETQYF,TGTGCCAGCAGCTTGCTTGAGGGGGAGACCCAGTACTTC
TRBJ1-3,.,TRBV28,.,CASRRGGSGRAGNTIYF,TGTGCCAGCAGACGCGGGGGGAGTGGCAGAGCTGGAAACACCATATATTTT
TRBJ1-2,.,TRBV27,TRBD1,CASSPPGQGHYGYTF,TGTGCCAGCAGTCCCCCGGGACAGGGCCACTATGGCTACACCTTC
TRBJ1-5,once,TRBV6-5,.,CASSYRGEGQPQHF,TGTGCCAGCAGTTACCGAGGGGAAGGGCAGCCCCAGCATTTT
TRBJ1-5,.,TRBV28,.,CASRDSNQPQHF,TGTGCCAGCAGGGATAGCAATCAGCCCCAGCATTTT
TRBJ2-4,.,TRBV5-1,TRBD2,CASSLALGAGGLLAKNIQYF,TGCGCCAGCAGCTTGGCCTTAGGAGCGGGAGGTCTCTTAGCCAAAAACATTCAGTACTTC